These 15 T cell receptor beta chains originate from one sample sequenced in a study of shared clonotypes between healthy human individuals. TCRdb's copy holds only in-frame clones and misses some; the assay was immunoSEQ multiplex PCR. The sample has around 2.1 million clones; more than 90% are singletons. The sample was naive CD4+ T cells sorted from blood. Subset of the sample: CD45RA+ positively selected. The receptors stem from a young man in good health.

This clone showed up just a few times. This sample includes further DNA sequences coding for the same CDR3. The CDR3 region is CASKLNTEAFF. The DNA of the CDR3 is TGTGCCAGCAAATTGAACACTGAAGCTTTCTTT. The chain joins TRBV2 to TRBJ1-1; D unresolved. CDR3 length: 11 amino acids. V shed 7 bases and J shed 0 bases, with 3 bases lying between them. Germline CDR1 is SNHLY and CDR2 is FYNNEI. Full variable domain (missing parts from reference TRBV2 and TRBJ1-1): EPEVTQTPSHQVTQMGQEVILRCVPISNHLYFYWYRQILGQKVEFLVSFYNNEISEKSEIFDDQFSVERPDGSNFTLKIRSTKLEDSAMYFCASKLNTEAFFGQGTRLTVV.

The rearrangement uses TRBV7-9 and TRBJ1-1, with a possible D match to TRBD1 (6 bases). V was shortened by 1 base and J by 2 bases, with 20 bases between the two germline ends. Germline lookup yields CDR1 SEHNR and CDR2 FQNEAQ (reference sequence). The CDR3 has 18 amino acids. The CDR3 DNA follows: TGTGCCAGCAGCTTAGTAGTTGTGGCAGGGGTTTCTAACACTGAAGCTTTCTTT. It is translated as CASSLVVVAGVSNTEAFF.

The gene calls are TRBV2 and TRBJ2-2, with 10 bases lining up with TRBD1. The germline gives CDR1 SNHLY, CDR2 FYNNEI. This CDR3 contains 13 residues. V was clipped by 8 bases and J by 6 bases; unmatched bases: 3. The CDR3 DNA is TGTGCCAGCGCCGGGACAGGGGCCGGGGAGCTGTTTTTT. Encoded protein: CASAGTGAGELFF.

CDR3 DNA: TGTGCCAGCAGAAAGGGGGAGGTCTCCTACGAGCAGTACTTC. Its translation: CASRKGEVSYEQYF. The chain joins TRBV28 to TRBJ2-7; TRBD1 or TRBD2 may be the D gene (6 bases each). V lost 6 bases, J lost 0 bases, and 12 bases lay in between. The CDR3 has 14 amino acids. Germline-derived CDR1 and CDR2 are MDHEN and SYDVKM.

The V and J genes are TRBV5-4 and TRBJ2-5; D not resolved. This CDR3 region has 15 residues. Germline V gene data show CDR1 as SGHNT and CDR2 as YYREEE (reference sequence). The ends were cut back, 1 base at V and 2 bases at J, with 12 bases in the middle. CDR3 protein: CASSLMAISQETQYF. CDR3 DNA: TGTGCCAGCAGCTTGATGGCAATTTCTCAAGAGACCCAGTACTTC. The variable domain in full, with the rest retrieved from reference TRBV5-4 and TRBJ2-5, is ETGVTQSPTHLIKTRGQQVTLRCSSQSGHNTVSWYQQALGQGPQFIFQYYREEENGRGNFPPRFSGLQFPNYSSELNVNALELDDSALYLCASSLMAISQETQYFGPGTRLLVL.

The V and J genes are TRBV6-1 and TRBJ1-5; no clear D. Trimming shortened V by 7 bases and J by 6 bases, and 10 bases separated the two germline ends. The CDR3 spans 12 residues. Germline V CDR1 and CDR2: MNHNS, SASEGT. This CDR3 is CASTDGRQPQHF. CDR3 sequence (DNA): TGTGCCAGCACGGACGGCCGTCAGCCCCAGCATTTT.

The chain couples TRBV28 to TRBJ2-2; D ambiguous. The CDR3 is 13 amino acids. Per the germline V gene, CDR1 is MDHEN and CDR2 is SYDVKM. With 8 bases removed from V and 3 bases from J, the gap between germline ends came to 10 bases. CDR3 region: CASGRLDTGELFF. CDR3 coding DNA: TGTGCCAGCGGTCGGTTGGACACCGGGGAGCTGTTTTTT.

V is TRBV6-1 and J is TRBJ2-2; 8 bases align to TRBD1. The CDR3 contains 14 residues. Germline V gene sequence: CDR1 MNHNS, CDR2 SASEGT. The trim removed 4 bases at V and 7 bases at J, leaving 5 bases unmatched. CDR3: CASSAQGAGGELFF. CDR3 DNA sequence: TGTGCCAGCAGTGCCCAGGGGGCGGGCGGGGAGCTGTTTTTT.

This rearrangement joins TRBV7-8 to TRBJ2-7; D possibly uses TRBD1 or TRBD2 (5 bases each). The V end was cut by 1 base, the J end by 0 bases, with 13 bases between. CDR1 is SGHVS and CDR2 is FQNEAQ in the germline V gene. The CDR3 covers 16 residues. This chain's CDR3 is CASSLGLGGGSYEQYF. The CDR3 DNA sequence: TGTGCCAGCAGCTTAGGGTTAGGTGGGGGCTCCTACGAGCAGTACTTC. The full variable domain, rest sourced from reference TRBV7-8 and TRBJ2-7, is GAGVSQSPRYKVAKRGQDVALRCDPISGHVSLFWYQQALGQGPEFLTYFQNEAQLDKSGLPSDRFFAERPEGSVSTLKIQRTQQEDSAVYLCASSLGLGGGSYEQYFGPGTRLTVT.

V and J are TRBV5-4 and TRBJ1-1; possibly TRBD1 for D (6 bases). V was cut by 0 bases and J by 4 bases, with 10 bases left in between. Per the germline V gene, CDR1 is SGHNT and CDR2 is YYREEE (reference sequence). CDR3 length equals 14 residues. CDR3 sequence reads: CASSLVTGPTEAFF. In nucleotides, the CDR3 is TGTGCCAGCAGCTTGGTTACAGGGCCCACTGAAGCTTTCTTT. The whole variable domain, filled in from reference TRBV5-4 and TRBJ1-1, reads ETGVTQSPTHLIKTRGQQVTLRCSSQSGHNTVSWYQQALGQGPQFIFQYYREEENGRGNFPPRFSGLQFPNYSSELNVNALELDDSALYLCASSLVTGPTEAFFGQGTRLTVV.

The chain has TRBV9 and TRBJ2-3; perhaps D is TRBD1 or TRBD2 (5 bases each). CDR3 length: 16 amino acids. Germline V gene data show CDR1 as SGDLS and CDR2 as YYNGEE. Trimming shortened V by 1 base and J by 0 bases, and 12 bases separated the two germline ends. The CDR3 loop is CASSVRDGYSTDTQYF. The CDR3 DNA is TGTGCCAGCAGCGTAAGGGACGGATACAGCACAGATACGCAGTATTTT.

With regard to this clone: The same CDR3 arises from other DNA sequences in this sample as well. This chain connects TRBV2 to TRBJ1-5; D is uncertain. The CDR3 has 11 residues. Germline values: CDR1 SNHLY, CDR2 FYNNEI. V gave up 4 bases and J gave up 7 bases, with 5 bases separating them. DNA of the CDR3: TGTGCCAGCAGTGGAGGCCAGCCCCAGCATTTT. It encodes CASSGGQPQHF.

The V gene is TRBV5-1, the J gene TRBJ1-3; TRBD1 is a possible D gene (5 bases). The V end was cut by 4 bases, the J end by 5 bases, with 22 bases between. CDR1 SGHRS and CDR2 YFSETQ come from the germline V gene. CDR3 size: 17 residues. CDR3 sequence: CASSLTLAGGKRNTIYF. CDR3 in DNA: TGCGCCAGCAGCCTCACCCTGGCCGGGGGAAAAAGAAACACCATATATTTT.

This chain connects TRBV6-1 to TRBJ2-1; 10 nucleotides agree with TRBD1. The CDR3 is 14 amino acids. The germline gives CDR1 MNHNS, CDR2 SASEGT. V trimming: 4 bases; J trimming: 8 bases; junction bases outside the gene matches: 5. The chain's CDR3 is CASSVGTGDHEQFF. CDR3 DNA sequence: TGTGCCAGCAGTGTCGGGACAGGGGACCATGAGCAGTTCTTC.

The chain couples TRBV28 to TRBJ2-3; TRBD2 aligns across 8 bases. The germline gives CDR1 MDHEN, CDR2 SYDVKM. Germline trimming cut 8 bases from V and 2 bases from J; bases unmatched to any gene: 12. The CDR3 loop spans 16 amino acids. The CDR3 nucleotides read TGTGCCAGCTCCTCCGGACTAGCTCAATTCACAGATACGCAGTATTTT. Its translation is CASSSGLAQFTDTQYF.